This section outlines one T cell receptor beta chain sequence together with its context. No cognate antigen has been identified for it. It has no much larger one-base neighbor in the sample; base qualities were not kept. To sequence the TCRbeta CDR3 region, genomic DNA was isolated from the sorted cells. The immunoSEQ Assay was used for sequencing of TCRbeta CDR3 regions. In its TCRdb copy, this immuneACCESS table keeps in-frame sequences only and misses some clones. Where compared with another copy, unresolved V genes explain less than half of these, and the others have no known cause. Within this sample are fewer than 25,000 clones, with 75% to 90% of them counted one time only. In total, the top ten clones hold roughly 17% of the sample. The trial excluded patients who had a history of autoimmune disease or were on systemic immunosuppression. Peripheral blood for TCR sequencing was collected from all dose cohorts at baseline, on cycle 4 day 1, and on cycle 7 day 1. The samples were drawn from a first-in-human, open-label, multicenter phase I dose-escalation trial of ivuxolimab. Adults with locally advanced or metastatic melanoma, renal cell carcinoma, hepatocellular carcinoma or head and neck squamous cell carcinoma were enrolled in the trial. Before TCR sequencing, CD4+ and CD8+ T cells were separately sorted from peripheral blood.

For CDR1 and CDR2, the germline V gene lists SNHLY and FYNNEI. V is clipped by 7 bases and J by 1 base, and the sequence between their germline boundaries is 21 bases long. The CDR3, from cysteine to phenylalanine, totals 17 residues. Only CDR3 DNA remains: 51 bases, in frame from the first base. This record belongs to a study of OX40 agonist ivuxolimab in advanced cancers. Turning to the overall study: Ivuxolimab was a fully human IgG2 agonistic monoclonal antibody targeting the costimulatory receptor OX40 (CD134). Intravenous ivuxolimab was administered to patients every 2 weeks at six dose levels: 0.01, 0.1, 0.3, 1.5, 3 and 10 mg/kg. Of the roughly 52 patients in dose escalation, about 20 had hepatocellular carcinoma, about 15 had melanoma, 9 had renal cell carcinoma and 9 had head and neck cancer. In the dose-escalation cohort, 82.7% of patients were male, and the mean age was approximately 55 years, with a range of about 23 to 90. Prior anti-PD-1, anti-PD-L1 or anti-CTLA-4 therapy was permitted, and about 40% of dose-escalation patients had received checkpoint inhibitors. Partial responses occurred in three dose-escalation patients, of whom one had hepatocellular carcinoma and two had cutaneous melanoma. Peripheral TCRbeta sequencing aimed to test whether ivuxolimab altered TCR sequence diversity and caused clonal T-cell expansion. The paper describes the monotherapy dose-escalation part (N of about 52 patients) of the phase I trial of ivuxolimab.

The investigation overall reported the following: In the 0.1-3.0 mg/kg groups, partial responders were among the patients with the lowest normalized peripheral clonal expansion, particularly in CD8+ T cells. The antigen specificity of the clonally expanded peripheral T cells was not determined. Clonal expansion of both CD4+ and CD8+ blood T cells was observed from baseline to week 6 at doses 0.1 to 3.0 mg/kg. Low levels of normalized T-cell clonal expansion were also seen in some patients who did not respond. After ivuxolimab, expanded clones were on average more numerous among CD8+ T cells than among CD4+ T cells.

This clonotype originated in an adult with an advanced solid tumor such as melanoma, head and neck, liver or kidney cancer. The sequencing used CD4+ or CD8+ T cells sorted from blood, collected in a trial of the OX40 agonist ivuxolimab. Rearrangement joined TRBV2 to TRBJ2-3; TRBD2 is possibly the D segment (7 matching bases). The nucleotides read TGTGCCAGCACCCCCTCCAGGGGAGGGGTGGGCACAGATACGCAGTATTTT. This encodes CASTPSRGGVGTDTQYF.